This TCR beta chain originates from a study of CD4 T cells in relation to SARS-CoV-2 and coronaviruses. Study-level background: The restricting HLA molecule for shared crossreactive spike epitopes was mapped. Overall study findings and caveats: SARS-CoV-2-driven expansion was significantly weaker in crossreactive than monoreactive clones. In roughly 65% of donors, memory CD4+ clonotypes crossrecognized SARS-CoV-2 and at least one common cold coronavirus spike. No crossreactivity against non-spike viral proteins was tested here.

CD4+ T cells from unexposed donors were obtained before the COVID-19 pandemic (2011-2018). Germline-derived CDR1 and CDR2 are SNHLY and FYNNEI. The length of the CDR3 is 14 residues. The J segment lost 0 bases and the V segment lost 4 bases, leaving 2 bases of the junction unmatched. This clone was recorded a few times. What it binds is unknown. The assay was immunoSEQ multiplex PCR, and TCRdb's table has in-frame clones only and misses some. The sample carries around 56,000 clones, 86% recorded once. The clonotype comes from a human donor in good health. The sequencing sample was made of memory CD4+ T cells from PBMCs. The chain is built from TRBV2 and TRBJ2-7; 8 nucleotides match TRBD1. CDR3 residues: CASSGQGSSYEQYF. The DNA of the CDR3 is TGTGCCAGCAGTGGACAGGGGAGCTCCTACGAGCAGTACTTC.